This is a list of T cell receptor beta chains from one sample in a study of blood T cell repertoires in COVID-19. Only in-frame clones appear in the TCRdb table, and some are missing; sequencing was by immunoSEQ multiplex PCR. This sample has a few hundred thousand clones, with about 90% found just once. The sample consisted of PBMCs or T cells enriched from blood (not recorded which). The receptors shown here come from a woman in her twenties or thirties who had recovered from COVID-19. Both conserved end residues are part of each CDR3. D genes are given only for firm matches. Clone size is not always given. Where it is, it says once, few, many or a class for expanded clones.

CASEGVWSPLHF | TGTGCCAGCGAGGGTGTGTGGTCACCCCTCCACTTT | TRBJ1-6 | . | . | TRBV28
CASSQPAGVSTSTDTQYF | TGTGCCAGCAGCCAACCTGCAGGGGTCAGCACTAGCACAGATACGCAGTATTTT | TRBJ2-3 | once | . | TRBV3-1/TRBV3-2
CASSSLLAVLGDTQYF | TGTGCCAGCAGCTCCTTACTAGCGGTGTTGGGAGATACGCAGTATTTT | TRBJ2-3 | . | TRBD2 | TRBV5-6
CASSLAGRAQETQYF | TGTGCCAGCAGCTTAGCGGGGCGAGCCCAAGAGACCCAGTACTTC | TRBJ2-5 | . | . | TRBV7-3
CAWKGGYYTEAFF | TGTGCCTGGAAAGGGGGCTATTACACTGAAGCTTTCTTT | TRBJ1-1 | . | TRBD1 | TRBV30
CASSLGQGSEQPQHF | TGTGCCAGCAGTTTAGGACAGGGGTCGGAACAGCCCCAGCATTTT | TRBJ1-5 | . | TRBD1 | TRBV27
CASSIGGSYNEQFF | TGCGCCAGCAGCATCGGGGGATCCTACAATGAGCAGTTCTTC | TRBJ2-1 | . | . | TRBV5-1
CASSRGETGDYEQYF | TGTGCCAGCAGCCGTGGGGAGACAGGGGATTACGAGCAGTACTTC | TRBJ2-7 | . | TRBD1 | TRBV28
CASSLRGGLYGYTF | TGTGCCAGCAGTTTAAGGGGGGGCTTATATGGCTACACCTTC | TRBJ1-2 | . | . | TRBV27
CASSGPLWAGQQETQYF | TGTGCCAGCAGTGGTCCGCTCTGGGCAGGGCAACAAGAGACCCAGTACTTC | TRBJ2-5 | . | . | TRBV6-1
CASSRLWAGGPEETQYF | TGTGCCAGCAGCCGTTTGTGGGCGGGGGGGCCTGAAGAGACCCAGTACTTC | TRBJ2-5 | . | TRBD2 | TRBV3-1/TRBV3-2
CASTDREEGYTF | TGTGCCAGTACGGACAGGGAGGAGGGCTACACCTTC | TRBJ1-2 | . | TRBD1 | TRBV19
CAISPGVGQPQHF | TGTGCCATCAGTCCAGGGGTTGGTCAGCCCCAGCATTTT | TRBJ1-5 | . | . | TRBV10-3
CASSVGLGVDGYTF | TGTGCCAGCAGCGTAGGATTAGGAGTTGATGGCTACACCTTC | TRBJ1-2 | . | . | TRBV9
CASSGQSYEQYF | TGTGCCAGTTCGGGACAGAGCTACGAGCAGTACTTC | TRBJ2-7 | . | TRBD1 | TRBV18
CASSPRTSGIWNEQFF | TGTGCCAGCAGCCCTCGGACTAGCGGGATCTGGAATGAGCAGTTCTTC | TRBJ2-1 | . | TRBD2 | TRBV11-3
CASGGSYSNQPQHF | TGTGCCAGCGGCGGATCGTATAGCAATCAGCCCCAGCATTTT | TRBJ1-5 | . | . | TRBV6-5
CATATNRQKDGYTF | TGTGCCACCGCGACGAATCGACAGAAGGATGGCTACACCTTC | TRBJ1-2 | once | . | TRBV6-5
CAWNVEGEQYF | TGTGCCTGGAATGTAGAGGGTGAGCAGTACTTC | TRBJ2-7 | . | . | TRBV30
CASSQGAGGAHNEQFF | TGTGCCAGCAGCCAAGGGGCAGGGGGCGCCCACAATGAGCAGTTCTTC | TRBJ2-1 | . | TRBD1 | TRBV3-1/TRBV3-2
CASSSGRADTGELFF | TGCGCCAGCAGCAGCGGGAGGGCAGACACCGGGGAGCTGTTTTTT | TRBJ2-2 | . | TRBD2 | TRBV5-1
CASSPLGQGEQYF | TGTGCCAGCTCACCACTGGGACAGGGCGAGCAGTACTTC | TRBJ2-7 | once | TRBD1 | TRBV18
CASRPRDRGLYGYTF | TGTGCCAGCAGGCCCCGGGACAGGGGACTATATGGCTACACCTTC | TRBJ1-2 | . | TRBD1 | TRBV6-5
CASSFPGNTEAFF | TGCGCCAGCAGCTTCCCAGGGAACACTGAAGCTTTCTTT | TRBJ1-1 | . | . | TRBV5-1
CASSPPDSNEKLFF | TGTGCCAGCAGCCCCCCCGACAGTAATGAAAAACTGTTTTTT | TRBJ1-4 | . | . | TRBV7-9
CASSLARLGANVLTF | TGCGCCAGCAGCTTGGCTAGGTTAGGGGCCAACGTCCTGACTTTC | TRBJ2-6 | . | . | TRBV5-1
CASSQPGQGRDEQYF | TGTGCCAGCTCGCAACCGGGACAGGGCCGCGACGAGCAGTACTTC | TRBJ2-7 | once | TRBD1 | TRBV18
CASSTGTGANQPQHF | TGTGCCAGCAGCACGGGGACAGGGGCAAATCAGCCCCAGCATTTT | TRBJ1-5 | few | TRBD1 | TRBV7-9
CASSPSAGVNTGELFF | TGTGCTAGCAGCCCCTCAGCGGGGGTGAACACCGGGGAGCTGTTTTTT | TRBJ2-2 | . | TRBD2 | TRBV7-7
CASSRATGPGNTIYF | TGTGCCAGCAGTCGGGCGACAGGGCCCGGAAACACCATATATTTT | TRBJ1-3 | . | TRBD1 | TRBV27
CSVEVGQATYEQYF | TGCAGCGTGGAAGTGGGACAGGCTACCTACGAGCAGTACTTC | TRBJ2-7 | . | TRBD1 | TRBV29-1
CASSGGEETQYF | TGCGCCAGCAGCGGAGGGGAAGAGACCCAGTACTTC | TRBJ2-5 | . | . | TRBV5-1
CSVGRAELDGYTF | TGCAGCGTTGGGAGGGCCGAACTCGATGGCTACACCTTC | TRBJ1-2 | once | . | TRBV29-1
CASSVSPGQPTF | TGTGCCAGCAGTGTCTCTCCGGGACAGCCCACCTTC | TRBJ1-2 | . | TRBD1 | TRBV28
CATSAQGQGSHEQYF | TGTGCCACCAGTGCCCAAGGACAGGGATCCCACGAGCAGTACTTC | TRBJ2-7 | . | TRBD1 | TRBV24-1
CASSGLAGGQETQYF | TGCGCCAGCAGCGGACTAGCGGGGGGACAAGAGACCCAGTACTTC | TRBJ2-5 | . | TRBD2 | TRBV5-1
CASSLVGEGGTEAFF | TGCGCCAGCAGCTTGGTAGGGGAAGGTGGCACTGAAGCTTTCTTT | TRBJ1-1 | . | . | TRBV5-1
CASSFDIGGYEQYF | TGTGCCAGCAGCTTCGACATCGGTGGCTACGAGCAGTACTTC | TRBJ2-7 | . | . | TRBV3-1/TRBV3-2
CSVDARSSTDTQYF | TGCAGCGTTGACGCCAGGTCTAGCACAGATACGCAGTATTTT | TRBJ2-3 | . | . | TRBV29-1
CASSPTSGGQDEQYF | TGCGCCAGCAGTCCCACTTCAGGGGGGCAGGATGAGCAGTACTTC | TRBJ2-7 | . | . | TRBV23-1
CASSPRVADTQYF | TGTGCCAGCAGCCCTCGGGTTGCGGATACGCAGTATTTT | TRBJ2-3 | . | . | TRBV11-3
CASSFGLGRGAGELFF | TGTGCCAGCAGCTTCGGTCTAGGGAGGGGGGCCGGGGAGCTGTTTTTT | TRBJ2-2 | . | . | TRBV5-4
CASSPRGGAQGNTIYF | TGTGCCAGCAGCCCACGTGGGGGGGCACAAGGAAACACCATATATTTT | TRBJ1-3 | . | . | TRBV5-6
CASSPRTGSYEQYF | TGTGCCAGCAGTCCCAGGACAGGATCTTACGAGCAGTACTTC | TRBJ2-7 | . | TRBD1 | TRBV27
CASSEGRYEKLFF | TGTGCCAGCAGTGAGGGGAGGTATGAAAAACTGTTTTTT | TRBJ1-4 | . | . | TRBV6-1
CASTRQGAGPEAFF | TGTGCCAGCACCCGACAGGGGGCTGGACCTGAAGCTTTCTTT | TRBJ1-1 | . | TRBD1 | TRBV28
CASTPWTTRGEQYF | TGTGCCAGCACTCCCTGGACTACGAGAGGCGAGCAGTACTTC | TRBJ2-7 | . | . | TRBV28
CASIGQLNTEAFF | TGTGCCAGCATTGGACAGTTGAACACTGAAGCTTTCTTT | TRBJ1-1 | . | . | TRBV6-5
CASSLNPGQGLYGYTF | TGTGCCAGCAGCTTAAATCCGGGACAGGGCCTTTATGGCTACACCTTC | TRBJ1-2 | . | TRBD1 | TRBV5-5
CASSYSKTRPGPYEQYF | TGTGCCAGCAGTTACTCGAAAACTCGGCCAGGGCCCTACGAGCAGTACTTC | TRBJ2-7 | . | . | TRBV6-2/TRBV6-3
CASSLGLAGGPERYF | TGTGCCAGCAGCTTAGGGCTAGCGGGAGGGCCTGAACGGTACTTC | TRBJ2-5 | . | TRBD2 | TRBV11-1
CASARKAGADTQYF | TGTGCCAGCGCTAGGAAGGCCGGGGCAGATACGCAGTATTTT | TRBJ2-3 | once | . | TRBV18
CASSLDTSLGETQYF | TGTGCCAGCAGCTTAGACACCTCGCTTGGAGAGACCCAGTACTTC | TRBJ2-5 | . | . | TRBV7-9
CASSKPGVGELFF | TGTGCCAGCAGCAAACCAGGGGTCGGGGAGCTGTTTTTT | TRBJ2-2 | . | . | TRBV6-2/TRBV6-3